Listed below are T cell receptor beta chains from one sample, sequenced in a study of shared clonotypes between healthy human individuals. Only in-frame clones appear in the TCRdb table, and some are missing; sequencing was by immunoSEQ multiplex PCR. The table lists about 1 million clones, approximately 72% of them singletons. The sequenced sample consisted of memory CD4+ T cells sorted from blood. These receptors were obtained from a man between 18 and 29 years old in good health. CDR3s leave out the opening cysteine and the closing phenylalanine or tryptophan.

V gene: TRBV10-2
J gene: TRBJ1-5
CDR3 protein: ASSGAQQWRLVGQPQPQH

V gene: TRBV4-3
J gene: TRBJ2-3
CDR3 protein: ASSQERPGSGADTQY

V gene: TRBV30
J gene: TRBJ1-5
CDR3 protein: AWRGPGEFQPQH

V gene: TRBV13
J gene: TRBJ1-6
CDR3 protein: ASSLEGNSPLH

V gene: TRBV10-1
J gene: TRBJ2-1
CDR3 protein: ASSESGGPPYNEQF

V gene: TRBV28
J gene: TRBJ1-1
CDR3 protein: ASSSSSRGRTEAF

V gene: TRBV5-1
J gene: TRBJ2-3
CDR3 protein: ASSIGQDTQY

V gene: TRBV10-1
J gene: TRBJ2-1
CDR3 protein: ASSEGTSVYNEQF

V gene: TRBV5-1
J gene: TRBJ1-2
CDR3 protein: ASSLVSTDEGGYT

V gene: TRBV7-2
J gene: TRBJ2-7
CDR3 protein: ASSLSQAGTYEQY

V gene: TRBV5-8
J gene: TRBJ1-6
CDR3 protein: ASSLMSSPLH

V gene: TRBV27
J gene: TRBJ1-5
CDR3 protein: ASTVSPSGGPLKPQH

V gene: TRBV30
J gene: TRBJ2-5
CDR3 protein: AWSLAGGPETQY

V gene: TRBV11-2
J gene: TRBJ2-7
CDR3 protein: ASSLSSGGTYEQY

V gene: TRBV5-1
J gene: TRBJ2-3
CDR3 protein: ASSSGLAGAQDTQY

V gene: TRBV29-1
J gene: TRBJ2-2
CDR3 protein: SAGSLAGELF

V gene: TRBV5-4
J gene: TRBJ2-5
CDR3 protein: ASSWDRGQETQY

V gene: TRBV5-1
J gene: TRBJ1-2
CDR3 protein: ASSLNAGTGYGYT

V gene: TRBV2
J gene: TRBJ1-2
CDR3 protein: ASSSQGASSGYT

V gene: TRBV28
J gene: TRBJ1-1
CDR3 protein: ASSPRGAGTEAF

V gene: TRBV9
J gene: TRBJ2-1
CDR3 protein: ASSTQLAGGLNEQF

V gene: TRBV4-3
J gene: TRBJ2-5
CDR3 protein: ASSLGTSGRAGGKQTQY

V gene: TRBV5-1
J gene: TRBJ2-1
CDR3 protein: ASSLTSGGHHNEQF

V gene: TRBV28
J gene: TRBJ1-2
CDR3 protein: ASAQGQGNYGYT

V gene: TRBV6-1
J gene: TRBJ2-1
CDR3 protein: ASLTRRASDEQF

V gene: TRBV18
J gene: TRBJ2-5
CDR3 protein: ASSLSTGTLQETQY

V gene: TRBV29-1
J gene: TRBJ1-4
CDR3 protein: SVGDNEKLF

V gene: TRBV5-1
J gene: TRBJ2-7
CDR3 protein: ASSFSDSGTYEQY

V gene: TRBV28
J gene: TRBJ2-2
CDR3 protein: ASTVQNTGELF

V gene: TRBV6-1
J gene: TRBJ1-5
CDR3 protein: ASRPGGATNQPQH

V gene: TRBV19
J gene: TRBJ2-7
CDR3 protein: ASSISFGDRGLYEQY

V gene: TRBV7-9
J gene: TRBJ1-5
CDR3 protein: ASSLVSGQPQH

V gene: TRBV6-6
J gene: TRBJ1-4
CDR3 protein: ASSYSATNEKLF

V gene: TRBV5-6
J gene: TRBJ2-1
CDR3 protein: ASSPDRGFYNEQF

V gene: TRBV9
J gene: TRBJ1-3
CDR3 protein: ASSVAPAVWGARGNTIY

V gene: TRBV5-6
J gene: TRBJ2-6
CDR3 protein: ASSLWQGSSSGANVLT

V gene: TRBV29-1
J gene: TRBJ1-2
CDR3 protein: SAQGQDYGYT

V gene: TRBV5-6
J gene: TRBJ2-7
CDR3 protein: ASSLDFRPGEGEQY

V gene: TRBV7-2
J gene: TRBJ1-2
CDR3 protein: ASSLNGGGNYGYT

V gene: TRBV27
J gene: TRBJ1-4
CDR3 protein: ASSPFRQGGNEKLF

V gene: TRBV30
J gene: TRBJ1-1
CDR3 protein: AWSWTALGTEAF

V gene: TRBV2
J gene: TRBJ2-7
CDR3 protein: ASSVAGGTEQY

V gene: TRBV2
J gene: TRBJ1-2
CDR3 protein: ASSDRSFYGYT

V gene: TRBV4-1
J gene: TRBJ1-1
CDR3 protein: ASSQDQRGTNTEAF

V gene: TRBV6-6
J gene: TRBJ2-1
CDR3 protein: ASSGTSERDEQF

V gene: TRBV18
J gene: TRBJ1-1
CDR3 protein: ASSPQRWNTEAF